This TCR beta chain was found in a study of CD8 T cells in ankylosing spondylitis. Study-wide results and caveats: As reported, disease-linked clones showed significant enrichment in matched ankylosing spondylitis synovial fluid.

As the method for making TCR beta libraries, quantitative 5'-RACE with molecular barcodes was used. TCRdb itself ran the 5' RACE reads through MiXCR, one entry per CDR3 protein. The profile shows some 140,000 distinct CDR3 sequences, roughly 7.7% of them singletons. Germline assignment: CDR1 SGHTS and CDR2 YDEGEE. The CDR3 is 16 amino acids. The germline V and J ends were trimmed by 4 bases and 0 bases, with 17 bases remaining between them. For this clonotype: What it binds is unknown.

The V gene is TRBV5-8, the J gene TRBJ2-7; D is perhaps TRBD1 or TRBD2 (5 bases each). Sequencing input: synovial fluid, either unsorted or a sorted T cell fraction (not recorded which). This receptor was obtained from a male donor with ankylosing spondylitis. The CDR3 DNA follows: TGTGCCAGCAGCCCCCTTGGGGACGGCAGCTCCTACGAGCAGTACTTC. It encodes CASSPLGDGSSYEQYF.